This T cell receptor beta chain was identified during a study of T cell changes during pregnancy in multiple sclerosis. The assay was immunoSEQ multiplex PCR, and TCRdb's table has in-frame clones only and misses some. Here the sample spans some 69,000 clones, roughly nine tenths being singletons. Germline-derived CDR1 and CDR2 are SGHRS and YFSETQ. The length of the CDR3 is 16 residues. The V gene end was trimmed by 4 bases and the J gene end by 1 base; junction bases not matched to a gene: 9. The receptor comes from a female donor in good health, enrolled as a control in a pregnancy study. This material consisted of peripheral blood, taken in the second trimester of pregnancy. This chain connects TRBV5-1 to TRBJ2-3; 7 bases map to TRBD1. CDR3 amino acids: CASSRQGSIGTDTQYF. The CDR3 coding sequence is TGCGCCAGCAGCCGACAGGGTAGCATCGGCACAGATACGCAGTATTTT.